A selection of T cell receptor beta chains follows, all from one sample in a study of cytomegalovirus exposure and HLA in healthy donors. The table came from immunoSEQ multiplex PCR; TCRdb's copy has only in-frame clones and leaves some out. The repertoire consists of 95,000 to 150,000 clones, with roughly 70% occurring once and the leading ten covering around 4.1%. What was sequenced was PBMCs. The receptors were sampled from a woman between 40 and 50 years old in good health and CMV-seronegative. Both conserved end residues are part of each CDR3. The D gene is left open where the match is weak. Some rows have no size entry. The others give once, few or many, or a class for an expanded clone.

CDR3nt	CDR3aa	abundance	d_gene	v_gene	j_gene
TGTGCCAGCACAGGCGAGCAGTACTTC	CASTGEQYF	-	-	TRBV25-1	TRBJ2-7
TGTGCCAGCAGCTTGTCTGGAGACTATGGCTACACCTTC	CASSLSGDYGYTF	-	-	TRBV5-5	TRBJ1-2
TGCGCCAGCAGCCATTCAAGGGGGGGGCAAGAGACCCAGTACTTC	CASSHSRGGQETQYF	once	-	TRBV4-3	TRBJ2-5
TGTGCCAGCAGCCCCGGGACTCCCCGGAGGAATGAGCAGTTCTTC	CASSPGTPRRNEQFF	-	-	TRBV5-4	TRBJ2-1
TGTGCTAGCAGCTCAGTCCGGGGTCGGGTGCCGGAGACCCAGTACTTC	CASSSVRGRVPETQYF	-	-	TRBV7-7	TRBJ2-5
TGCGCCAGCAGCCAAGAGATAGGGGAGGACTATGGCTACACCTTC	CASSQEIGEDYGYTF	-	-	TRBV4-1	TRBJ1-2
TGTGCCAGCAGTTTTATGGACAGGCCATATGGCTACACCTTC	CASSFMDRPYGYTF	-	TRBD1	TRBV28	TRBJ1-2
TGTGCCTGGAGTTCACAGGGGACCAACGAGCAGTACTTC	CAWSSQGTNEQYF	-	TRBD1	TRBV30	TRBJ2-7
TGTGCCAGCAGTTCTTGGGACAGGAATCAGCCCCAGCATTTT	CASSSWDRNQPQHF	-	TRBD1	TRBV27	TRBJ1-5
TGCGCCAGCAGTCAATTAGCGGCCCTGTCTCTGGAGCAGTACTTC	CASSQLAALSLEQYF	-	-	TRBV23-1	TRBJ2-7
TGTGCCAGTAGTAATTTCGGGACTAGCGGCAATGAGCAGTTCTTC	CASSNFGTSGNEQFF	-	TRBD2	TRBV19	TRBJ2-1
TGTGCCAGCATGGCGGTTAGCAATCAGCCCCAGCATTTT	CASMAVSNQPQHF	-	-	TRBV6-1	TRBJ1-5
TGTGCCAGCAGCTTAGACTGGTCCTACAATGAGCAGTTCTTC	CASSLDWSYNEQFF	-	-	TRBV5-5	TRBJ2-1
TGCGCCAGCAGCTTACTTGGACAGGGAGGAGAGACCCAGTACTTC	CASSLLGQGGETQYF	-	TRBD1	TRBV5-1	TRBJ2-5
TGTGCCAGCAGTCTTAGCGGGAGCTCCTACAATGAGCAGTTCTTC	CASSLSGSSYNEQFF	-	TRBD2	TRBV27	TRBJ2-1
TGTGCCAGCAGCCCCTCCCGGACTAGTAGAGAGACCCAGTACTTC	CASSPSRTSRETQYF	-	TRBD2	TRBV7-3	TRBJ2-5
TGTGCCAGTATGTCAGGACAGAACACTGAAGCTTTCTTT	CASMSGQNTEAFF	many	-	TRBV19	TRBJ1-1
TGTGCCAGCGCGGAAACGGACACCTCCTACAATGAGCAGTTCTTC	CASAETDTSYNEQFF	few	-	TRBV18	TRBJ2-1
TGTGCCAGCAGCTTTCGGGTTAGCGGGAGTGTCTTTAGTGAGCAGTTCTTC	CASSFRVSGSVFSEQFF	-	TRBD2	TRBV7-9	TRBJ2-1
TGTGCCAGCAGCTTCTCCGGCTCCTACGAGCAGTACTTC	CASSFSGSYEQYF	-	-	TRBV5-4	TRBJ2-7
TGTGCCACCCGGGTGGGACAGGGCGGTGAAGCTTTCTTT	CATRVGQGGEAFF	-	TRBD1	TRBV6-5	TRBJ1-1
TGTGCCAGCAGCTCCCTTGGGCAGGGGGCGGACGAGCAGTACTTC	CASSSLGQGADEQYF	few	TRBD1	TRBV7-2	TRBJ2-7
TGCGCCCCCTATCAGGACACCAACGTCCTGACTTTC	CAPYQDTNVLTF	-	-	TRBV10-1	TRBJ2-6
TGTGCCAGCAGCTTAGGGTCGGCGAGGACAGGGCTCACCTACGAGCAGTACTTC	CASSLGSARTGLTYEQYF	-	TRBD1	TRBV7-2	TRBJ2-7
TGTGCCAGCAGCTGGGACAGGGGGCCCACCGGGGAGCTGTTTTTT	CASSWDRGPTGELFF	-	TRBD1	TRBV5-4	TRBJ2-2
TGTGCCATCAGTGAGTCTAGCGGGTCTCAGGGCAATGAGCAGTTCTTC	CAISESSGSQGNEQFF	-	TRBD2	TRBV10-3	TRBJ2-1
TGTGCCATCACGACGGGGGGGAACACTGAAGCTTTCTTT	CAITTGGNTEAFF	few	-	TRBV10-3	TRBJ1-1
TGTGCCAGCACCTCCCGGACTAGCGGGATGGATACGCAGTATTTT	CASTSRTSGMDTQYF	-	TRBD2	TRBV5-4	TRBJ2-3
TGTGCCAGCAGTCTAGCGGGTGCTGCGGGGGAGCAGTACTTC	CASSLAGAAGEQYF	-	TRBD2	TRBV28	TRBJ2-7
TGCGCCAGCAGCCAAGTTCTGGGGGGGGCCGAGTCACCCCTCCACTTT	CASSQVLGGAESPLHF	-	-	TRBV4-1	TRBJ1-6
TGTGCCAGCAGCTCGACCCCTAGGGGTTCCAACACCATATATTTT	CASSSTPRGSNTIYF	-	-	TRBV7-8	TRBJ1-3
TGTGCCAGCAGCCAGGGAAATACCTACGAGCAGTACTTC	CASSQGNTYEQYF	-	-	TRBV11-1	TRBJ2-7
TGTGCCAGCAGTGAAGCGCATCCGCGGACAGCCTTGAACACTGAAGCTTTCTTT	CASSEAHPRTALNTEAFF	few	-	TRBV6-1	TRBJ1-1
TGCGCCAGCAGCACCGGACTAGACTACAATGAGCAGTTCTTC	CASSTGLDYNEQFF	-	TRBD2	TRBV5-1	TRBJ2-1
TGTGCCAGCAACAGTGGCAGAGTCAATCAGCCCCAGCATTTT	CASNSGRVNQPQHF	-	-	TRBV2	TRBJ1-5
TGTGCCAGCTCACCATCGTCAGACTATGGCTACACCTTC	CASSPSSDYGYTF	-	-	TRBV18	TRBJ1-2
TGTGCCAGCAGTTACTCCCTTGAGGGTTATAGTAGCTGGCTCGAGTTT	CASSYSLEGYSSWLEF	few	-	TRBV6-5	TRBJ1-3
TGTGCCAGCAGGGAGGTCGGCACAGATACGCAGTATTTT	CASREVGTDTQYF	-	-	TRBV7-3	TRBJ2-3
TGTGCCAGCAGACGGGACAGGACGAGCACAGATACGCAGTATTTT	CASRRDRTSTDTQYF	-	TRBD1	TRBV7-3	TRBJ2-3
TGTGCCAGCAGCCTCCTCCGGGCTAGCAGTGAGCAGTTCTTC	CASSLLRASSEQFF	-	-	TRBV9	TRBJ2-1
TGCGCCAGCAGTTCGTGGGAGTTCGATGGTGAGCAGTTCTTC	CASSSWEFDGEQFF	-	-	TRBV5-1	TRBJ2-1
TGTGCCAGCAGCTTTCGGAGCGGGAGACCTAGCACAGATACGCAGTATTTT	CASSFRSGRPSTDTQYF	-	TRBD2	TRBV5-4	TRBJ2-3
TGCGCCAGCAGAGGACAGACCTACGAGCAGTACTTC	CASRGQTYEQYF	-	-	TRBV5-1	TRBJ2-7
TGTGCCAGCAGTTTAGTGCTCGCGGGAGGGCCGAGGGAGCAGTTCTTC	CASSLVLAGGPREQFF	-	TRBD2	TRBV27	TRBJ2-1
TGTGCCAGCAGTGATGGTCAGGACACAGATACGCAGTATTTT	CASSDGQDTDTQYF	once	-	TRBV6-4	TRBJ2-3
TGTGCCAGCAGGGCAGCGGGCGGGAACACTGAAGCTTTCTTT	CASRAAGGNTEAFF	-	-	TRBV6-6	TRBJ1-1
TGTGCCAGCAGCTTGGAACTTCCCGGGACAGCGACATACTACGAGCAGTACTTC	CASSLELPGTATYYEQYF	-	TRBD1	TRBV11-2	TRBJ2-7
TGTGCCAGCAGCACGGACAGGGTAAATGGCTACACCTTC	CASSTDRVNGYTF	-	TRBD1	TRBV7-2	TRBJ1-2
TGTGCCAGCAGCTACGACAGGTACTCCTACGAGCAGTACTTC	CASSYDRYSYEQYF	-	-	TRBV7-9	TRBJ2-7
TGTGCCAGCAGTTACTCGCCTGACAGAAAGGGGCAGTTCTTC	CASSYSPDRKGQFF	few	-	TRBV6-6	TRBJ2-1
TGTGCCAGCAGCGGCCGGGACAGGGGTAGTGCTAATGAAAAACTGTTTTTT	CASSGRDRGSANEKLFF	-	TRBD1	TRBV7-8	TRBJ1-4
TGTGCCAGCAGTTTTACGGGAAATCAGAGGGAGACCCAGTACTTC	CASSFTGNQRETQYF	-	-	TRBV28	TRBJ2-5
TGTGCCAGCAAACAGGCCGAAAGCTCCTACAATGAGCAGTTCTTC	CASKQAESSYNEQFF	-	-	TRBV2	TRBJ2-1
TGTGCCAGTACTCCGGGTAGCAGGAGGCAGCCCCAGCATTTT	CASTPGSRRQPQHF	-	-	TRBV19	TRBJ1-5
TGTGCCAGCAGCGTAGCAGCGGGGAGCGCTGGAAACACCATATATTTT	CASSVAAGSAGNTIYF	few	-	TRBV9	TRBJ1-3
TGCGCCAGCAGGAACACGCGTCGGGGAACTGAAGCTTTCTTT	CASRNTRRGTEAFF	-	-	TRBV5-1	TRBJ1-1